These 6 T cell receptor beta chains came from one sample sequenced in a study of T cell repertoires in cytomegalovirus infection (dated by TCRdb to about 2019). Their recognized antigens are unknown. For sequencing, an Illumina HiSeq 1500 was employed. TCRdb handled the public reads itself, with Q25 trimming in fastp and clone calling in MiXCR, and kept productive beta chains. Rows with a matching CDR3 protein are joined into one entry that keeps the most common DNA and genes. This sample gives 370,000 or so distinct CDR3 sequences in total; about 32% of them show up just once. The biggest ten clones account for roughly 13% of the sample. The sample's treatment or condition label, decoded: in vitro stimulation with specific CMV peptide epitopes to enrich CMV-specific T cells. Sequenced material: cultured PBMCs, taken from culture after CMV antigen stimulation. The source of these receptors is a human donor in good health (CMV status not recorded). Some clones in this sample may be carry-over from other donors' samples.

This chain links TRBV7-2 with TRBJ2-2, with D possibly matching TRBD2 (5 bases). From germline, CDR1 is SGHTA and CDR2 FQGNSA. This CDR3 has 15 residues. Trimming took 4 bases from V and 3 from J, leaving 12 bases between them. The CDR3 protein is CASSWESGDTGELFF. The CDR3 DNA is TGTGCCAGCAGCTGGGAATCCGGGGACACCGGGGAGCTGTTTTTT.

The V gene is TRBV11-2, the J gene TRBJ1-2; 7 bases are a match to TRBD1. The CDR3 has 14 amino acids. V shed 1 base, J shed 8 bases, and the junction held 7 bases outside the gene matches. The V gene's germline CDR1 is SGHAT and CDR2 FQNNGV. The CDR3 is CASSLAGQPVGYTF. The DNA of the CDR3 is TGTGCCAGCAGCTTAGCGGGACAGCCGGTGGGCTACACCTTC.

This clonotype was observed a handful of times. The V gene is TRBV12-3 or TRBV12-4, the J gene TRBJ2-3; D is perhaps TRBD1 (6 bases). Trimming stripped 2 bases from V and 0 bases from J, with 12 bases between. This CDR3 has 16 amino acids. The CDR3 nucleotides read TGTGCCAGCAGTTTACTACAGGGCCAGAGCACAGATACGCAGTATTTT. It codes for CASSLLQGQSTDTQYF.

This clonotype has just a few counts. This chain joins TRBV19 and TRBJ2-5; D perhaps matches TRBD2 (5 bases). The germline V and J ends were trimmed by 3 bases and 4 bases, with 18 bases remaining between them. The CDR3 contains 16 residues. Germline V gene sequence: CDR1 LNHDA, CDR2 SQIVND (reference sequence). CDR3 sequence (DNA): TGTGCCAGTAGTATCCCCACGACCCACGAGGGAGAGACCCAGTACTTC. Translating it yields CASSIPTTHEGETQYF.

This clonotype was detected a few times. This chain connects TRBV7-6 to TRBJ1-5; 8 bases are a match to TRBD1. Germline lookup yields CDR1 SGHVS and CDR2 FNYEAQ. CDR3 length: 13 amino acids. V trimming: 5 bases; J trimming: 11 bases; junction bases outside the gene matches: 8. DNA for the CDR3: TGTGCCAGCAGCCGAAACCAACAGGGGGCCCAGCATTTT. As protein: CASSRNQQGAQHF. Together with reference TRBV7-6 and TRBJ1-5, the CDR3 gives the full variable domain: GAGVSQSPRYKVTKRGQDVALRCDPISGHVSLYWYRQALGQGPEFLTYFNYEAQQDKSGLPNDRFSAERPEGSISTLTIQRTEQRDSAMYRCASSRNQQGAQHFGDGTRLSIL.

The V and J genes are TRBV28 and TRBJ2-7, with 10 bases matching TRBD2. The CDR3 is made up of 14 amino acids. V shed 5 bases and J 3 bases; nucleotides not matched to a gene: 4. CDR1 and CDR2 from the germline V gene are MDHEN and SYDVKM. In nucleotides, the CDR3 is TGTGCCAGCAGTCGGACTAGCGGACTCTACGAGCAGTACTTC. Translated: CASSRTSGLYEQYF.